This T cell receptor beta chain was captured by sequencing in a study of CD8 T cells in ankylosing spondylitis. Findings and caveats of the study: Several highly homologous variants made up a TCR beta motif, and this motif appeared characteristic of ankylosing spondylitis blood. The study looked at matched synovial fluid samples from ankylosing spondylitis patients. Disease-linked clones were reported to be significantly enriched there. Previous work reported some of these motif variants in the synovial fluid and blood of reactive arthritis.

At least ten counts were recorded for this clonotype. As yet, its antigen is unknown. The CDR3 loop spans 15 amino acids. The trim removed 1 base at V and 2 bases at J, leaving 3 bases unmatched. Preparation of TCR beta libraries was done by quantitative 5'-RACE with molecular barcodes. Via MiXCR, TCRdb re-called the 5' RACE reads, giving one row per CDR3 protein. Of a few hundred thousand distinct CDR3 sequences in the sample, approximately 17% were seen once. The chain uses TRBV12-3 or TRBV12-4 and TRBJ2-7, with 9 bases lining up with TRBD2. The sequenced sample was blood, either unsorted or a sorted T cell fraction (not recorded which). This receptor was taken from a male donor with ankylosing spondylitis. As DNA, the CDR3 is TGTGCCAGCAGTTTAGAGCTAGCGGGAACCTACGAGCAGTACTTC. This translates into CASSLELAGTYEQYF.